This T cell receptor (beta chain) was documented in a study of blood T cell repertoires in COVID-19 (TCRdb year 2020). Some background on the complete study: Samples covering the acute and convalescent phases of COVID-19 were provided by collaborators in the United States, Italy and Spain. Samples came from the ongoing ImmuneRACE study (first 160 participants) plus 1,254 subjects from 6 global collaborators. Where available, HLA class I and class II types were taken from metadata supplied by the sample provider and were not determined by assay-based typing. The prospective study material was composed of cDNA or gDNA derived from T cells, B-cell-depleted T cells, or PBMCs. The sample metadata nearly always contained a de-identified subject ID, COVID-19 status, age in years and sex. The repertoires were made available in a free public database intended to serve as a resource for research on the immune response to SARS-CoV-2. Subjects who had been exposed to COVID-19, were actively infected with it, or had recovered from it provided the deeply sampled blood TCRbeta repertoires that made up the dataset.

Spanning cysteine to phenylalanine, the CDR3 consists of 17 amino acids. This entry keeps only the CDR3 DNA: 51 bases, framed from base 1. CDR1 and CDR2, looked up from the germline V gene, are SGHRS and YFSETQ. The junction shows trimming of 4 bases on V and 1 base on J, and the gene matches do not reach 12 bases of it. In the prospective study, participants were roughly 18 to 100 years old, resided in 24 geographic areas of the United States, and were enrolled through a virtual design. To assign participants to cohorts, the prospective study relied on clinical history that participants themselves reported in a screening survey and a study questionnaire. Recovered participants in ImmuneRACE Cohort 3 were defined as having two consecutive negative NP/OP PCR tests, clearance from a healthcare professional, or resolution of symptoms. In the prospective study, mobile phlebotomists collected whole blood, serum and a nasopharyngeal or oropharyngeal swab from each participant. Prospective study participants could optionally give additional blood draws and questionnaires over an approximately two-month period. Blood samples from the prospective study were shipped frozen or at room temperature prior to DNA extraction.

The immunoSEQ Assay, a bias-controlled multiplex PCR, was used to amplify TCRbeta CDR3 regions from genomic DNA. Concerning the study's data processing: Nucleated cell counts per sample were estimated from amplification of reference gene primers within the assay. To quantify the absolute abundance of each unique TCRbeta CDR3 rearrangement, sequence reads were collapsed and filtered. For each sample, productive Simpson clonality was calculated as the square root of Simpson's diversity index across productive rearrangements. TCRdb's version of the immuneACCESS table is confined to in-frame rearrangements and falls short of the full clone set. An unresolved V gene accounts for under half of the shortfall where checked; the remainder is of unknown origin. D and trimming come from the DNA, and the V and J calls and clone size come from that table. The sample table contains 200,000 or so clones; only one count was recorded for around 81% of them. The top ten clones comprise 7% to 9% of the sample.

Turning to this clone: This clone's antigen is unknown. Base qualities are missing; no much larger clone stands one base away.

Results and caveats for the whole study, not just this receptor: The amount of clinical and demographic metadata varied by source and participant and was provided uncurated.

This receptor chain uses TRBV5-1 and TRBJ2-3; 7 central bases correspond to TRBD1. Sequenced material: PBMCs or T cells enriched from blood (not recorded which). The sequence was obtained from a man in his forties who had recovered from COVID-19. The CDR3 region has the sequence CASSLQIRGSRTDTQYF. The DNA sequence follows: TGCGCCAGCAGCCTACAAATCAGGGGGTCTCGCACAGATACGCAGTATTTT.